This T cell receptor (beta chain) is from a study of shared clonotypes between healthy human individuals. Using immunoSEQ multiplex PCR, the repertoire was profiled, and TCRdb retains in-frame clones only, with some absent. The profile shows 1.6 million or so clones, 95% to 97% of them singletons. Germline V gives CDR1 SGDLS, CDR2 YYNGEE. This CDR3 spans 15 amino acids. Unmatched junction bases numbered 2, after V lost 2 bases and J lost 0 bases. Concerning this clone itself: Other DNA sequences in this sample translate to the same CDR3.

The sample taken for sequencing was naive CD4+ T cells sorted from blood. Subset specified: CD45RA+ positively selected. The chain uses TRBV9 and TRBJ2-1; 7 positions match TRBD2. The origin of this receptor is a man aged 25-45 years in good health. In DNA form, the CDR3 reads TGTGCCAGCAGCGTGGCGGGAGACTCCTACAATGAGCAGTTCTTC. Translating it yields CASSVAGDSYNEQFF.